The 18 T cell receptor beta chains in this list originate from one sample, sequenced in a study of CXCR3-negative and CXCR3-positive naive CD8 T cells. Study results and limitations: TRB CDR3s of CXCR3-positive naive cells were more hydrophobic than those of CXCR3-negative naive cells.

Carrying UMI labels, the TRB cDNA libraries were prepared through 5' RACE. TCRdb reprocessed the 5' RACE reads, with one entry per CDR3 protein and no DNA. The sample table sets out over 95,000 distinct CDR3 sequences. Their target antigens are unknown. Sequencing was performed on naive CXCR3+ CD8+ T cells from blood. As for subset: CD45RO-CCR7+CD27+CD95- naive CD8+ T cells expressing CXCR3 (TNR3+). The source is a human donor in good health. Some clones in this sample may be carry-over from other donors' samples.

The chain's CDR3 is CSASDRQAYGYTF. This chain links TRBV20-1 with TRBJ1-2. Germline V gene lookup returns CDR1 DFQATT and CDR2 SNEGSKA (reference sequence). This CDR3 contains 13 residues.

The CDR3 loop reads CASSLVSGGAADEQYF. V and J are TRBV7-9 and TRBJ2-7; TCRdb reports TRBD1, a call that lacks DNA to check it against. The germline gives CDR1 SEHNR, CDR2 FQNEAQ (reference sequence). This CDR3 is built from 16 residues. Full variable domain (remainder filled in from reference TRBV7-9 and TRBJ2-7): DTGVSQNPRHKITKRGQNVTFRCDPISEHNRLYWYRQTLGQGPEFLTYFQNEAQLEKSRLLSDRFSAERPKGSFSTLEIQRTEQGDSAMYLCASSLVSGGAADEQYFGPGTRLTVT.

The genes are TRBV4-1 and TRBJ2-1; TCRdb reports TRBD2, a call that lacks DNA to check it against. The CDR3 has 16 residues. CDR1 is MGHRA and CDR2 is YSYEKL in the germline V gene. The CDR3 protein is CASSQDRSSGRDEQFF.

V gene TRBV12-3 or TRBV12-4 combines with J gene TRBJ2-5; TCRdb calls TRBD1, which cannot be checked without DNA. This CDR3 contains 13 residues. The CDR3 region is CASRPDPMETQYF.

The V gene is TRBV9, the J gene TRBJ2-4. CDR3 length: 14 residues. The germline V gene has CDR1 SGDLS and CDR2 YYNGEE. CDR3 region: CASSVDVRKNIQYF.

The CDR3 spells CASSPLAGSTDTQYF. The rearrangement links TRBV14 to TRBJ2-3; TCRdb returns TRBD2, unconfirmable since there is no DNA. This CDR3 is built from 15 residues. Germline CDR1 is SGHDN and CDR2 is FVKESK.

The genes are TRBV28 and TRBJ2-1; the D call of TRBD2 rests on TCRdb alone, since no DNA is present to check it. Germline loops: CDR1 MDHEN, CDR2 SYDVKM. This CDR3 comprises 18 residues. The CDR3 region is CASSLLASGASSYNEQFF. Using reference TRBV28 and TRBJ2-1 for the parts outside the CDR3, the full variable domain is DVKVTQSSRYLVKRTGEKVFLECVQDMDHENMFWYRQDPGLGLRLIYFSYDVKMKEKGDIPEGYSVSREKKERFSLILESASTNQTSMYLCASSLLASGASSYNEQFFGPGTRLTVL.

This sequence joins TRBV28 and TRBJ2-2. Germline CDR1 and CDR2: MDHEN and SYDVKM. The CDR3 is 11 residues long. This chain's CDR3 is CASSLNGELFF.

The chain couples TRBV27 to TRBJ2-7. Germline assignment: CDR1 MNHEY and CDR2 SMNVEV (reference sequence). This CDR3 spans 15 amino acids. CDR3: CASSLELGRYYEQYF.

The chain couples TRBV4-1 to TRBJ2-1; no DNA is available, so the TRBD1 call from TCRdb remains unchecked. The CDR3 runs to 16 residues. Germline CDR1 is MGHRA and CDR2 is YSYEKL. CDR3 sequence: CAGSQEPGTGVNEQFF.

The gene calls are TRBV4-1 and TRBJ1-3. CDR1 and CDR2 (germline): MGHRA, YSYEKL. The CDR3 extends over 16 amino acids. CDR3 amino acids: CASSLGQITSGNTIYF.

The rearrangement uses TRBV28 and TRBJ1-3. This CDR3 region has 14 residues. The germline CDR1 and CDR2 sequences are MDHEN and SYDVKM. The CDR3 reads CASSRSFSGNTIYF.

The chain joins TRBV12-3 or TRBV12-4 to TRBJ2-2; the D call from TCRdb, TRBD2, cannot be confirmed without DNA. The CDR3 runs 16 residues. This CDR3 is CASKASGTPYAGELFF.

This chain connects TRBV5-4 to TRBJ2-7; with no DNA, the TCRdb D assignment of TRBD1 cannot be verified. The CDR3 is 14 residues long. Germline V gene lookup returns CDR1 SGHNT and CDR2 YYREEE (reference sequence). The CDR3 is CASSLGWGAGEQYF.

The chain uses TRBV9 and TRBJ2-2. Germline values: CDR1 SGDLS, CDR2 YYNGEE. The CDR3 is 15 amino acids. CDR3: CASSGASRNTGELFF.

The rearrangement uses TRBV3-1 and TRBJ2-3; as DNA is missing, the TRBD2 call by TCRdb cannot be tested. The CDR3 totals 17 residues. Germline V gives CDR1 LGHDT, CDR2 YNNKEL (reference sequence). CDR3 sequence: CASSQEGLSGFIDTQYF.

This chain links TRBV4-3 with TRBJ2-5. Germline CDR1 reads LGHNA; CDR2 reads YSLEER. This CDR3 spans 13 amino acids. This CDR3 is CASSPTIEETQYF.

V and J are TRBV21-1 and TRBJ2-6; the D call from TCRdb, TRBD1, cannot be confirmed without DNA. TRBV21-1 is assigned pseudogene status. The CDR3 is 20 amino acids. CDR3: CASSKVRGQGSLSGANVLTF.